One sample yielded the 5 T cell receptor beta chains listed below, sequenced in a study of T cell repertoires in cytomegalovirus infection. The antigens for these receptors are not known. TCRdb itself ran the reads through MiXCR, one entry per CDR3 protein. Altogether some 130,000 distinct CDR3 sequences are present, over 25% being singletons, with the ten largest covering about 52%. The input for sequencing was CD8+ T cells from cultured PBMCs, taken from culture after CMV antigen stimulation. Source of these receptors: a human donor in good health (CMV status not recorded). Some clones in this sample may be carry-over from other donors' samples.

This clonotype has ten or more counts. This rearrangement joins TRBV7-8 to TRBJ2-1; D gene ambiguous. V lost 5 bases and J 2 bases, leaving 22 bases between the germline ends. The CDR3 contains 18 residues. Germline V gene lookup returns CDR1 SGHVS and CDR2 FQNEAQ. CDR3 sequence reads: CASSRNRFTRAPYNEQFF. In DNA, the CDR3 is TGTGCCAGCAGCCGTAATAGGTTTACCCGAGCCCCCTACAATGAGCAGTTCTTC.

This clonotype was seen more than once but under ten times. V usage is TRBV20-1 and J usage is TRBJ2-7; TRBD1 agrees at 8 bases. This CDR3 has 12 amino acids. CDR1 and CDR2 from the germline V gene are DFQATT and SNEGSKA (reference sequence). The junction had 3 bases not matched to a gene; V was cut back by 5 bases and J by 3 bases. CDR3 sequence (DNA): TGCAGTGCTCAACAGGGGGACTACGAGCAGTACTTC. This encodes CSAQQGDYEQYF.

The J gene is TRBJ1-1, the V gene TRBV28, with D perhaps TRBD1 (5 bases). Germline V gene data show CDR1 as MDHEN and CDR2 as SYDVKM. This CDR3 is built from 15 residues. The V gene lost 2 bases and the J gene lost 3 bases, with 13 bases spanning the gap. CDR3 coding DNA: TGTGCCAGCAGTTTAGGGACTGGTAGGGACACTGAAGCTTTCTTT. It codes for CASSLGTGRDTEAFF.

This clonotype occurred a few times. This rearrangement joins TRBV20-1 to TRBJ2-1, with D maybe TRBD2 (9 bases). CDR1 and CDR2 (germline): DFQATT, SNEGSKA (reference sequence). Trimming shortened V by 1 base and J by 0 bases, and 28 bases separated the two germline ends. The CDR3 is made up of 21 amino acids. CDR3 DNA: TGCAGTGCTAGAGGAATACAGGGGGTCGAAGCGGGGGGCCACTCCTACAATGAGCAGTTCTTC. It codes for CSARGIQGVEAGGHSYNEQFF.

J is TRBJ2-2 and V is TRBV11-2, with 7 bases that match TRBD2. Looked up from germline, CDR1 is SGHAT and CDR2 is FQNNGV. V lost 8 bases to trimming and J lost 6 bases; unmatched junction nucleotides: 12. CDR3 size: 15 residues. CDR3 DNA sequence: TGTGCCAGCCGAACGGGACTATTCGCCCCCGGGGAGCTGTTTTTT. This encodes CASRTGLFAPGELFF.